Presented here are 30 T cell receptor beta chains from one specimen sequenced in a study of OX40 agonist ivuxolimab in advanced cancers. Assay used: immunoSEQ multiplex PCR; TCRdb lists only in-frame clones, some missing. The sample contains about 80,000 clones, around 94% of which appear only once. The sample consisted of CD4+ or CD8+ T cells sorted from blood, taken in a trial of the OX40 agonist ivuxolimab. Every receptor here comes from an adult with an advanced solid tumor such as melanoma, head and neck, liver or kidney cancer.

This chain links TRBV27 with TRBJ1-1; D may be TRBD1 (5 bases). This CDR3 is 16 amino acids long. Deletions cut 7 bases from V and 1 base from J, with 19 bases between. Germline-derived CDR1 and CDR2 are MNHEY and SMNVEV (reference sequence). CDR3 DNA sequence: TGTGCCAGCATTCCAGGGACGATTGATTGGAACACTGAAGCTTTCTTT. Protein product: CASIPGTIDWNTEAFF.

The chain couples TRBV11-2 to TRBJ2-3, with TRBD1 as a possible D gene (5 bases). CDR1 SGHAT and CDR2 FQNNGV come from the germline V gene. The CDR3 sequence is 13 residues long. V lost 1 base and J 9 bases, leaving 11 bases between the germline ends. CDR3 nucleotides: TGTGCCAGCAGCTTAGCCAGGGAAGTCACGCAGTATTTT. As protein: CASSLAREVTQYF.

The chain employs TRBV7-9 and TRBJ1-2; perhaps TRBD1 as D (5 bases). CDR1 is SEHNR, CDR2 FQNEAQ, per germline (reference sequence). The CDR3 loop spans 14 amino acids. Trimming pared 5 bases from V and 7 bases from J, leaving 17 bases between. The DNA of the CDR3 is TGTGCCAGCAGCGCACTTGACAATAGGGGTGGCTACACCTTC. The encoded protein is CASSALDNRGGYTF.

This clone came up once. The chain has TRBV7-9 and TRBJ2-7, with D unresolved. The CDR3 runs 12 residues. V lost 3 bases, J lost 6 bases, and 9 bases lay in between. CDR1 and CDR2 (germline): SEHNR, FQNEAQ (reference sequence). The CDR3 protein is CASSFGNGEQYF. The CDR3 region has the DNA TGTGCCAGCAGCTTTGGCAACGGCGAGCAGTACTTC.

J is TRBJ2-7 and V is TRBV6-4, with D perhaps TRBD1 (5 bases). The V gene's germline CDR1 is MRHNA and CDR2 SNTAGT. There are 15 residues in the CDR3. Trimming stripped 0 bases from V and 6 bases from J, with 15 bases between. The CDR3 region is CASSDSGSGLGEQYF. For the CDR3, the DNA is TGTGCCAGCAGTGACTCAGGATCAGGGCTAGGCGAGCAGTACTTC.

The V call is TRBV27, the J call TRBJ2-2; TRBD1 matches at 9 bases. V trimming: 8 bases; J trimming: 3 bases; junction bases outside the gene matches: 4. This CDR3 spans 14 amino acids. CDR1 is MNHEY and CDR2 is SMNVEV in the germline V gene (reference sequence). CDR3 protein: CASGDRAYTGELFF. In DNA, the CDR3 is TGTGCCAGCGGGGACAGGGCCTACACCGGGGAGCTGTTTTTT.

In its sample, this clone was seen a few times. This chain connects TRBV11-3 to TRBJ2-7; 7 bases map to TRBD2. The trim removed 2 bases at V and 3 bases at J, leaving 4 bases unmatched. The CDR3 is 14 residues long. Germline lookup yields CDR1 SGHNT and CDR2 YENEEA. The CDR3 sequence is CASSLFWGGYEQYF. For the CDR3, the DNA is TGTGCCAGCAGCTTATTCTGGGGGGGCTACGAGCAGTACTTC.

In this sample, this clone turned up a few times. The rearrangement links TRBV11-2 to TRBJ1-2, with TRBD1 matching over 10 bases. The CDR3 runs 14 residues. Germline V gives CDR1 SGHAT, CDR2 FQNNGV. The V segment lost 3 bases and the J segment 4 bases; nucleotides outside the gene matches: 2. As DNA, the CDR3 is TGTGCCAGCAGCTTGAGGGACAGGGGCTATGGCTACACCTTC. Translating it yields CASSLRDRGYGYTF.

The V gene is TRBV13, the J gene TRBJ1-5; no firm D call. Germline CDR1 is PRHDT and CDR2 is FYEKMQ (reference sequence). V was shortened by 4 bases and J by 4 bases, with 5 bases between the two germline ends. The CDR3 has 12 amino acids. CDR3 loop: CASSSANQPQHF. The CDR3 DNA is TGTGCCAGCAGCTCAGCAAATCAGCCCCAGCATTTT.

The chain combines TRBV6-5 with TRBJ2-1; weak D call: TRBD1 (5 bases). V was pared by 4 bases and J by 9 bases, with 13 bases between. The CDR3 runs to 13 residues. The germline gives CDR1 MNHEY, CDR2 SVGAGI. The CDR3 DNA is TGTGCCAGCAGTTCGCTCGAGACAGTTGAGCAGTTCTTC. Its translation is CASSSLETVEQFF.

The CDR3 spells CASSLSRFHTGELFF. CDR3 DNA: TGTGCCAGCAGTTTATCGCGGTTCCACACCGGGGAGCTGTTTTTT. The rearrangement joins TRBV28 to TRBJ2-2, with unresolved D. Trimming left V 1 base short and J 3 bases short, with 9 bases between. The germline gives CDR1 MDHEN, CDR2 SYDVKM. The CDR3 length is 15 residues. Based on the CDR3 plus reference TRBV28 and TRBJ2-2, the full variable domain is DVKVTQSSRYLVKRTGEKVFLECVQDMDHENMFWYRQDPGLGLRLIYFSYDVKMKEKGDIPEGYSVSREKKERFSLILESASTNQTSMYLCASSLSRFHTGELFFGEGSRLTVL.

This chain joins TRBV6-5 and TRBJ1-2; 9 bases align to TRBD1. J gave up 7 bases and V 7 bases, and 10 bases lay outside the gene matches. CDR3 size: 14 residues. In germline, CDR1 is MNHEY, CDR2 SVGAGI. The CDR3 here is CASNSDRGTFGYTF. The DNA for the CDR3 is TGTGCCAGCAACTCGGACAGGGGAACGTTTGGCTACACCTTC.

This clone was picked up a small number of times. The chain is built from TRBV28 and TRBJ1-4; no clear D. V dropped 7 bases and J dropped 1 base, with 10 bases sitting between them. The CDR3 length is 14 residues. Germline V gives CDR1 MDHEN, CDR2 SYDVKM. CDR3 nucleotides: TGTGCCAGCAATAGGCCAGAAACTAATGAAAAACTGTTTTTT. Translation: CASNRPETNEKLFF.

The chain is built from TRBV5-5 and TRBJ2-5; D might be TRBD1 (5 bases). Per the germline V gene, CDR1 is SGHKS and CDR2 is YYEKEE (reference sequence). This CDR3 is 15 amino acids long. V was cut by 0 bases and J by 0 bases, with 9 bases left in between. CDR3 residues: CASSLGQGYQETQYF. CDR3 in DNA: TGTGCCAGCAGCTTGGGGCAGGGCTACCAAGAGACCCAGTACTTC.

The V call is TRBV2, the J call TRBJ2-1; 8 positions agree with TRBD2. Per germline, CDR1 SNHLY and CDR2 FYNNEI. The CDR3 sequence is 15 residues long. J was trimmed by 4 bases and V by 3 bases; bases with no gene match: 5. CDR3 sequence (DNA): TGTGCCAGCAGTGACACACTAGCGGATTACAATGAGCAGTTCTTC. Translated: CASSDTLADYNEQFF.

The rearrangement uses TRBV11-2 and TRBJ2-7; D remains ambiguous. This CDR3 has 14 residues. From germline, CDR1 is SGHAT and CDR2 FQNNGV. With 1 base removed from V and 3 bases from J, the gap between germline ends came to 10 bases. Written as DNA, the CDR3 is TGTGCCAGCAGCTTAGTCTACTCGGGCTACGAGCAGTACTTC. It translates to CASSLVYSGYEQYF.

The rearrangement uses TRBV7-8 and TRBJ2-1, with 11 bases aligning to TRBD2. CDR1 and CDR2 from the germline V gene are SGHVS and FQNEAQ. The CDR3 spans 15 residues. J gave up 4 bases and V 3 bases, and 2 bases lay outside the gene matches. The CDR3 protein is CASSFGTSGYNEQFF. CDR3 DNA sequence: TGTGCCAGCAGCTTCGGGACTAGCGGATACAATGAGCAGTTCTTC.

V gene TRBV7-6 combines with J gene TRBJ2-1; 8 bases are a match to TRBD2. V trimming: 5 bases; J trimming: 6 bases; junction bases outside the gene matches: 15. The CDR3 sequence is 17 residues long. Germline CDR1 and CDR2: SGHVS and FNYEAQ. The CDR3 spells CASSLGRGGLEGNEQFF. The CDR3 coding sequence is TGTGCCAGCAGCCTCGGGAGGGGGGGGTTGGAGGGCAATGAGCAGTTCTTC. Using reference TRBV7-6 and TRBJ2-1 for the parts outside the CDR3, the full variable domain is GAGVSQSPRYKVTKRGQDVALRCDPISGHVSLYWYRQALGQGPEFLTYFNYEAQQDKSGLPNDRFSAERPEGSISTLTIQRTEQRDSAMYRCASSLGRGGLEGNEQFFGPGTRLTVL.

The table lists this clone with a few counts. The chain employs TRBV28 and TRBJ1-2, with TRBD1 identical over 7 bases. Germline V gene lookup returns CDR1 MDHEN and CDR2 SYDVKM. CDR3 length: 12 amino acids. V trimming: 2 bases; J trimming: 8 bases; junction bases outside the gene matches: 2. DNA of the CDR3: TGTGCCAGCAGTTTAGACAGGGCGGGCTACACCTTC. Amino acids: CASSLDRAGYTF.

The V gene is TRBV7-9, the J gene TRBJ2-5; 7 bases map to TRBD1. The DNA end is more similar to TRBJ2-7, so the J call may be wrong. Looked up from germline, CDR1 is SEHNR and CDR2 is FQNEAQ (reference sequence). The CDR3 consists of 19 residues. CDR3 nucleotide sequence: TGTGCCAGCAGCTTACCCCCTTTAGAACAGGGGCCAATTTTCTACGAGCAGTACTTC. This translates into CASSLPPLEQGPIFYEQYF.

This sequence joins TRBV7-9 and TRBJ2-3, with 13 bases lining up with TRBD2. The CDR3 covers 19 residues. Germline assignment: CDR1 SEHNR and CDR2 FQNEAQ (reference sequence). J gave up 2 bases and V 4 bases, and 12 bases lay outside the gene matches. The CDR3 bases are TGTGCCAGCAGCTCCGGACTAGCGGGAGTGGATATCCTCACAGATACGCAGTATTTT. This encodes CASSSGLAGVDILTDTQYF.

The J gene is TRBJ1-2, the V gene TRBV25-1; tentative D call: TRBD1 (5 bases). Trimming stripped 5 bases from V and 7 bases from J, with 14 bases between. CDR3 length: 13 residues. Germline V gives CDR1 MGHDK, CDR2 SYGVNS. The CDR3 is CASSMPGMGGYTF. CDR3 DNA: TGTGCCAGCAGTATGCCAGGGATGGGTGGCTACACCTTC.

The chain carries TRBV27 and TRBJ1-6, with D tentatively TRBD1 (5 bases). There are 17 residues in the CDR3. Trimming cost V 3 bases and J 0 bases, with 12 bases left between them. The germline V gene encodes CDR1 MNHEY and CDR2 SMNVEV (reference sequence). CDR3 protein: CASSFGARSSYNSPLHF. CDR3 nucleotides: TGTGCCAGCAGTTTCGGGGCGAGAAGCTCCTATAATTCACCCCTCCACTTT.

V gene TRBV28 combines with J gene TRBJ1-3; no definite D call. CDR3 length equals 14 residues. Looked up from germline, CDR1 is MDHEN and CDR2 is SYDVKM. V gave up 3 bases and J gave up 9 bases, with 15 bases separating them. For the CDR3, the DNA is TGTGCCAGCAGTTTGGTAGGATTGGGTAGCACCATATATTTT. This encodes CASSLVGLGSTIYF.

This clone appeared a single time. The gene calls are TRBV19 and TRBJ2-7, with TRBD1 matching over 9 bases. V was clipped by 3 bases and J by 2 bases; unmatched bases: 8. There are 16 residues in the CDR3. Germline CDR1 LNHDA, CDR2 SQIVND (reference sequence). DNA of the CDR3: TGTGCCAGTAGTATCGGGACAGGGCGGGCAGCCTACGAGCAGTACTTC. Translated: CASSIGTGRAAYEQYF.

The chain carries TRBV7-3 and TRBJ2-3, with 7 positions matching TRBD2. The CDR3 runs to 16 residues. V was clipped by 2 bases and J by 8 bases; unmatched bases: 13. Looked up from germline, CDR1 is SGHTA and CDR2 is FQGTGA. The CDR3 loop is CASSLLGAGWASTQYF. The CDR3 DNA reads TGTGCCAGCAGCTTACTCGGAGCGGGATGGGCAAGTACGCAGTATTTT. The complete variable domain, with remaining parts taken from reference TRBV7-3 and TRBJ2-3, reads GAGVSQTPSNKVTEKGKYVELRCDPISGHTALYWYRQSLGQGPEFLIYFQGTGAADDSGLPNDRFFAVRPEGSVSTLKIQRTERGDSAVYLCASSLLGAGWASTQYFGPGTRLTVL.

The rearrangement joins TRBV13 to TRBJ2-5; the match to TRBD2 covers 7 bases. Trimming cost V 3 bases and J 5 bases; bases outside gene matches: 9. Germline CDR1 reads PRHDT; CDR2 reads FYEKMQ (reference sequence). This CDR3 has 15 amino acids. In DNA, the CDR3 is TGTGCCAGCAGCTTCCCTGGGGCGGGAGTGGAGACCCAGTACTTC. The encoded protein is CASSFPGAGVETQYF.

V usage is TRBV27 and J usage is TRBJ2-1; 9 nucleotides match TRBD2. This CDR3 is built from 17 residues. J was trimmed by 0 bases and V by 0 bases; bases with no gene match: 3. CDR1 is MNHEY, CDR2 SMNVEV, per germline (reference sequence). CDR3 DNA: TGTGCCAGCAGTTTATCACTAGCGGGCCTCTCCTACAATGAGCAGTTCTTC. It yields the protein CASSLSLAGLSYNEQFF.

This clone was recorded once. The rearrangement joins TRBV28 to TRBJ2-7, with 13 bases lining up with TRBD2. V shed 5 bases, J shed 2 bases, and the junction held 6 bases outside the gene matches. This CDR3 is 16 amino acids long. Germline V gene lookup returns CDR1 MDHEN and CDR2 SYDVKM. CDR3 sequence reads: CASSGTGLAGTYEQYF. The CDR3 DNA sequence: TGTGCCAGCAGTGGGACGGGACTAGCGGGAACCTACGAGCAGTACTTC. Full variable domain (outside the CDR3, taken from reference TRBV28 and TRBJ2-7): DVKVTQSSRYLVKRTGEKVFLECVQDMDHENMFWYRQDPGLGLRLIYFSYDVKMKEKGDIPEGYSVSREKKERFSLILESASTNQTSMYLCASSGTGLAGTYEQYFGPGTRLTVT.

This clone was seen only once. V gene TRBV9 combines with J gene TRBJ2-1; TRBD2 matches 9 bases. V gave up 3 bases and J gave up 4 bases; unmatched junction bases: 2. Germline V gives CDR1 SGDLS, CDR2 YYNGEE. CDR3 length equals 14 residues. The CDR3 DNA is TGTGCCAGCAGCGGGCTAGCGGGGTACAATGAGCAGTTCTTC. Encoded protein: CASSGLAGYNEQFF.